This T cell receptor (beta chain) was sequenced during a study of T cells in Graves' hyperthyroidism and ophthalmopathy. Study information: Blood was drawn when the patient was first diagnosed and still untreated.

RNA transcripts gave rise to amplified TCR beta CDR3 regions. The TCR CDR3 first-round RT-PCR relied on the HTBI primer set. MiXCR, run by TCRdb on the multiplex PCR reads, gives a single entry per CDR3 protein. Among about 260,000 distinct CDR3 sequences listed, less than 30% were seen once. Findings of the study overall: Model output signaled ophthalmopathy a median approximately 6.2 months ahead of onset.

This CDR3 is built from 13 residues. The germline gives CDR1 DFQATT, CDR2 SNEGSKA (reference sequence). The study based diagnoses on clinical symptoms, serum thyroxine and TRAb, thyroid ultrasound and orbital computed tomography. Remarks on this clonotype: Its antigen is currently unknown.

The rearrangement links TRBV20-1 to TRBJ2-5; tentatively, D is TRBD1 (7 bases). The specimen sequenced was blood. This receptor was obtained from a middle-aged man with Graves' hyperthyroidism that later progressed to Graves' ophthalmopathy. DNA of the CDR3: TGCAGCTGTCCCCAGGGGGGAAAAGAGACCCAGTACTTC. This translates into CSCPQGGKETQYF.